The clone carrying this TCR beta chain was counted at least ten times. Its antigen is unknown. This record belongs to a study of regulatory T cells in long-lasting Graves disease. Points from the study as a whole: Sampling was limited to peripheral blood rather than thyroid tissue.

The time point is: newly diagnosed GD, antithyroid drugs for less than 3 months. Researchers made the TCR library from RNA that was extracted from PBMCs. Patient provenance is recorded as an endocrinology department in Xi'an, China. Building of the TCR beta libraries involved iRepertoire HTBI primers and Arm-PCR of CDR3 regions. In TCRdb, the multiplex PCR reads were re-called with MiXCR into one record per CDR3 protein. The data hold approximately 400,000 distinct CDR3 sequences, with more than 13% observed a single time. Trimming took 5 bases from V and 5 from J, leaving 19 bases between them. The CDR3 covers 15 residues. The germline CDR1 and CDR2 sequences are DFQATT and SNEGSKA (reference sequence). These same records also appear under a second study, on T cells in Graves' hyperthyroidism and ophthalmopathy. That study adds: If no ophthalmopathy progression occurred within 18 months, Graves' hyperthyroidism was stable. First-round RT-PCR of the TCR CDR3 relied on the HTBI primer set.

This specimen was peripheral blood mononuclear cells (PBMCs), taken at new diagnosis, from a patient treated with antithyroid drugs. This receptor was taken from a woman aged 25-40 years with Graves disease. This sequence joins TRBV20-1 and TRBJ2-1; either TRBD1 or TRBD2 may supply D (5 bases each). CDR3 protein: CSALDGATIDNEQFF. The DNA of the CDR3 is TGCAGTGCTCTGGACGGGGCTACCATTGACAATGAGCAGTTCTTC.